This paragraph reports one TCR beta chain. Here immunoSEQ multiplex PCR was the method, and the copy in TCRdb shows in-frame clones only, minus some. The table lists about 110,000 clones, approximately 86% of them singletons. The source of the sample is a study of T cell responses to AZD1222 COVID-19 vaccine. Germline-derived CDR1 and CDR2 are MDHEN and SYDVKM. V dropped 5 bases and J dropped 2; count of bases not matched to a gene: 7. The CDR3 spans 17 residues. The chain links TRBV28 to TRBJ2-1; 12 bases fit TRBD2. This clonotype originated in an adult in good health. The sequences come from peripheral blood, collected on day 0 of MenACWY control vaccination. CDR3 DNA sequence: TGTGCCAGCAGTGAGGGTCGGACTAGCGGGACCTACAATGAGCAGTTCTTC. Its protein is CASSEGRTSGTYNEQFF.